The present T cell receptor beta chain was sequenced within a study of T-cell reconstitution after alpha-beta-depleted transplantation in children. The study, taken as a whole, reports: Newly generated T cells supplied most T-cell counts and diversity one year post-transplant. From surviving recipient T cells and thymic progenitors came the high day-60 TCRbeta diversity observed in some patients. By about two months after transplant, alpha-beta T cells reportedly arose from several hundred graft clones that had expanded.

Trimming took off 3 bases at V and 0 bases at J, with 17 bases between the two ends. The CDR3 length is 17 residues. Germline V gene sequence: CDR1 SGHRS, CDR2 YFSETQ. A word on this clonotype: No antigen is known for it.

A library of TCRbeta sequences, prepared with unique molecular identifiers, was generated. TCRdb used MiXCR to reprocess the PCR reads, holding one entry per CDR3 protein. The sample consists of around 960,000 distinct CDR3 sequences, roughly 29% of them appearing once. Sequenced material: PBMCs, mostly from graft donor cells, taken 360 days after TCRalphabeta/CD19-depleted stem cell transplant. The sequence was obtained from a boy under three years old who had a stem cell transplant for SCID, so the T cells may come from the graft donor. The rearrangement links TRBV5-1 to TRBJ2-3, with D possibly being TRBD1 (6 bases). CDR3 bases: TGCGCCAGCAGCTGGGGGCACAGGGTAACTAGCACAGATACGCAGTATTTT. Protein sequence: CASSWGHRVTSTDTQYF.